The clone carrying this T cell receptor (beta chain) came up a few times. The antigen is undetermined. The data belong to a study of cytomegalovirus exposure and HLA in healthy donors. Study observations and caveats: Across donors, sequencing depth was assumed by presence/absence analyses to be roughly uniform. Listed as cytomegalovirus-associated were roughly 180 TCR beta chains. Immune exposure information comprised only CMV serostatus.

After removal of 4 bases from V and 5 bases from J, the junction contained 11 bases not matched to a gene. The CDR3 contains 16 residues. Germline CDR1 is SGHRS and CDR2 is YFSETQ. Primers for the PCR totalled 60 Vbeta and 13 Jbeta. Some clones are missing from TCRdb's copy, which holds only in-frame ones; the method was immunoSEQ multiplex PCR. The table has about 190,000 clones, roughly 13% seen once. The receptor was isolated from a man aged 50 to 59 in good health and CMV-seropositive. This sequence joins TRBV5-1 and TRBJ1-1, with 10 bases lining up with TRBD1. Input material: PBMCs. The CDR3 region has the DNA TGCGCCAGCAGCCCCCGGGACAGGGGAAAGAAAACTGAAGCTTTCTTT. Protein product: CASSPRDRGKKTEAFF.